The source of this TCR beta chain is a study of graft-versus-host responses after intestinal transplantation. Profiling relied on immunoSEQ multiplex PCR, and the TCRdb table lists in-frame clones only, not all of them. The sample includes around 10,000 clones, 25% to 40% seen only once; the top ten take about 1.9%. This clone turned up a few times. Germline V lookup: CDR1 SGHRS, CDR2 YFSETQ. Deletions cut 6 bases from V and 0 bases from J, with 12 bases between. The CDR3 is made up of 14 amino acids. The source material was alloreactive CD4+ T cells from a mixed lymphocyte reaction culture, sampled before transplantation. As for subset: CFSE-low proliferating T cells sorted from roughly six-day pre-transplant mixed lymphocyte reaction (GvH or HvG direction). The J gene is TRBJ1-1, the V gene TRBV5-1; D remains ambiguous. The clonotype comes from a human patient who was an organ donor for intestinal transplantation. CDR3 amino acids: CASKGGSMNTEAFF. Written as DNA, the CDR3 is TGCGCCAGCAAAGGAGGCAGCATGAACACTGAAGCTTTCTTT. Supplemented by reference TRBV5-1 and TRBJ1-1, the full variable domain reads KAGVTQTPRYLIKTRGQQVTLSCSPISGHRSVSWYQQTPGQGLQFLFEYFSETQRNKGNFPGRFSGRQFSNSRSEMNVSTLELGDSALYLCASKGGSMNTEAFFGQGTRLTVV.